The 25 T cell receptor beta chains below come from one sample, sequenced in a study of shared clonotypes between healthy human individuals (dated by TCRdb to the early 2020s). CD8 naive samples were CD45RO-negative cells positively selected for CCR7, giving a CD45RA+CCR7+ population that excluded TemRA cells. Library generation was performed with the immunoSEQ multiplex PCR assay. In TCRdb, the immuneACCESS table is reduced to in-frame sequences with V and J assigned. These tables do not hold every clone; where another copy was compared, an unresolved V gene accounts for under half, and the others remain unexplained. The sample records some 2,000,000 clones, about 94% of which are singletons. The biggest ten clones account for 1% to 1.3% of the sample. The sequencing sample was made of naive CD8+ T cells sorted from blood. The cell subset or site label here, explained by the study, means: CD45RA+CCR7+. These receptors came from a young man in good health.

The gene calls are TRBV27 and TRBJ2-7; no clear D gene. Between the trimmed V and J ends, which lost 8 bases and 5 bases, there was a span of 16 bases. This CDR3 spans 13 amino acids. Germline CDR1 reads MNHEY; CDR2 reads SMNVEV (reference sequence). The CDR3 protein is CASSPGGPNEQYF. CDR3 coding DNA: TGTGCCAGCTCTCCCGGCGGACCCAACGAGCAGTACTTC.

DNA of the CDR3: TGTGCCAGCAGTAAAGGCACAGGGCGATCAGTGGGGAGCTCCTACGAGCAGTACTTC. Translation gives CASSKGTGRSVGSSYEQYF. This chain joins TRBV6-1 and TRBJ2-7; the D gene is possibly TRBD1 (6 bases). CDR1 and CDR2 (germline): MNHNS, SASEGT. The V end was cut by 5 bases, the J end by 0 bases, with 26 bases between. There are 19 residues in the CDR3.

The chain is built from TRBV27 and TRBJ2-7; 9 bases are shared with TRBD1. The CDR3 is made up of 17 amino acids. V lost 0 bases to trimming and J lost 1 base; unmatched junction nucleotides: 7. From germline, CDR1 is MNHEY and CDR2 SMNVEV (reference sequence). Here the CDR3 DNA reads TGTGCCAGCAGTTTATCCCCCGGGACAGGGATTTCCTACGAGCAGTACTTC. It specifies CASSLSPGTGISYEQYF.

The gene calls are TRBV5-1 and TRBJ2-7; TRBD2 aligns across 13 bases. Germline V gives CDR1 SGHRS, CDR2 YFSETQ. The junction had 2 bases not matched to a gene; V was cut back by 4 bases and J by 4 bases. The CDR3 length is 14 residues. The CDR3 here is CASSVTSGGYEQYF. The DNA for the CDR3 is TGCGCCAGCAGCGTGACTAGCGGGGGGTACGAGCAGTACTTC.

The chain links TRBV2 to TRBJ2-5, with 8 bases matching TRBD2. This CDR3 has 14 residues. CDR1 is SNHLY, CDR2 FYNNEI, per germline. Unmatched junction bases numbered 6, after V lost 4 bases and J lost 5 bases. The CDR3 is CASSVNGRAETQYF. The CDR3 DNA reads TGTGCCAGCAGTGTTAACGGGAGGGCCGAGACCCAGTACTTC.

CDR3 sequence: CAWDHSRGYTF. CDR3 in DNA: TGTGCCTGGGACCACAGCCGTGGCTACACCTTC. The genes are TRBV30 and TRBJ1-2; D gene uncertain. The germline V gene encodes CDR1 GTSNPN and CDR2 SVGIG (reference sequence). Deletions cut 5 bases from V and 7 bases from J, with 11 bases between. This CDR3 contains 11 residues.

J is TRBJ1-1 and V is TRBV5-6; D ambiguous. Trimming took off 2 bases at V and 3 bases at J, with 17 bases between the two ends. Germline CDR1 reads SGHDT; CDR2 reads YYEEEE. The CDR3 consists of 16 residues. DNA of the CDR3: TGTGCCAGCAGCTTTCGGGCTACGGTAGTCGACACTGAAGCTTTCTTT. Encoded protein: CASSFRATVVDTEAFF.

With respect to this clone: This sample includes further DNA sequences coding for the same CDR3. This rearrangement joins TRBV30 to TRBJ2-5; TRBD1 aligns across 8 bases. With V trimmed by 0 bases and J by 4 bases, 4 bases remained unmatched. Germline V gene data show CDR1 as GTSNPN and CDR2 as SVGIG (reference sequence). This CDR3 has 14 amino acids. The DNA for the CDR3 is TGTGCCTGGAGTGTAACAGGGGGGAGAGAGACCCAGTACTTC. Residues: CAWSVTGGRETQYF.

V gene TRBV27 combines with J gene TRBJ2-7; D not resolved. Looked up from germline, CDR1 is MNHEY and CDR2 is SMNVEV (reference sequence). Trimming took 5 bases from V and 3 from J, leaving 17 bases between them. The CDR3 consists of 15 residues. In DNA, the CDR3 is TGTGCCAGCAGTAGCGAGTCGGGTACAGACTACGAGCAGTACTTC. Its translation is CASSSESGTDYEQYF.

The chain joins TRBV10-1 to TRBJ2-5; no clear D gene. From germline, CDR1 is WNHNN and CDR2 SYGVQD (reference sequence). Trimming took 6 bases from V and 5 from J, leaving 13 bases between them. The CDR3 extends over 13 amino acids. CDR3 sequence: CASSPALGETQYF. Here the CDR3 DNA reads TGCGCCAGCAGCCCGGCTTTAGGCGAGACCCAGTACTTC.

The chain couples TRBV28 to TRBJ2-3; maybe TRBD1 (6 bases). The CDR3 extends over 15 amino acids. Germline CDR1 is MDHEN and CDR2 is SYDVKM. Trimming removed 6 bases from V and 3 bases from J, with 16 bases in between. The CDR3 DNA reads TGTGCCAGCAGATACCAGGACAGCAGAACAGATACGCAGTATTTT. It specifies CASRYQDSRTDTQYF.

The chain recombines TRBV7-9 with TRBJ2-1; 10 nucleotides line up with TRBD1. The CDR3 length is 14 residues. Unmatched junction bases numbered 5, after V lost 5 bases and J lost 7 bases. Germline V gene sequence: CDR1 SEHNR, CDR2 FQNEAQ (reference sequence). CDR3 sequence: CASSTGTGVNEQFF. The CDR3 DNA sequence: TGTGCCAGCAGCACCGGGACAGGGGTAAATGAGCAGTTCTTC. The entire variable domain, with the rest obtained from reference TRBV7-9 and TRBJ2-1, is as follows: DTGVSQNPRHKITKRGQNVTFRCDPISEHNRLYWYRQTLGQGPEFLTYFQNEAQLEKSRLLSDRFSAERPKGSFSTLEIQRTEQGDSAMYLCASSTGTGVNEQFFGPGTRLTVL.

The chain combines TRBV30 with TRBJ1-5; D unclear. The V gene's germline CDR1 is GTSNPN and CDR2 SVGIG (reference sequence). The CDR3 length is 12 residues. The ends were cut back, 2 bases at V and 7 bases at J, with 9 bases in the middle. CDR3 DNA: TGTGCCTGGAGTCAACCCGGACAGCCCCAGCATTTT. Translated, it gives CAWSQPGQPQHF.

This clone showed up just once. V is TRBV11-2 and J is TRBJ2-1, with 10 positions matching TRBD2. Germline assignment: CDR1 SGHAT and CDR2 FQNNGV. This CDR3 is built from 16 residues. V shed 5 bases and J 3 bases; nucleotides not matched to a gene: 7. The CDR3, as DNA: TGTGCCAGCAGCCCTTGGACTAGCGGAAACTACAATGAGCAGTTCTTC. Protein product: CASSPWTSGNYNEQFF.

The genes are TRBV18 and TRBJ2-1; no firm D call. Germline V CDR1 and CDR2: KGHSH, LQKENI. This CDR3 is 15 amino acids long. V lost 2 bases, J lost 5 bases, and 13 bases lay in between. The CDR3 reads CASSPSRGRDNEQFF. DNA of the CDR3: TGTGCCAGCTCACCAAGTCGAGGCAGAGACAATGAGCAGTTCTTC. Combining the CDR3 with reference TRBV18 and TRBJ2-1 gives the whole variable domain NAGVMQNPRHLVRRRGQEARLRCSPMKGHSHVYWYRQLPEEGLKFMVYLQKENIIDESGMPKERFSAEFPKEGPSILRIQQVVRGDSAAYFCASSPSRGRDNEQFFGPGTRLTVL.

The rearrangement links TRBV6-5 to TRBJ1-6; TRBD1 matches at 8 bases. The CDR3 covers 14 residues. V shed 6 bases, J shed 9 bases, and the junction held 7 bases outside the gene matches. Germline lookup yields CDR1 MNHEY and CDR2 SVGAGI. The CDR3 DNA sequence: TGTGCCAGCAGCCCGACAGGGGACTTTTCACCCCTCCACTTT. This encodes CASSPTGDFSPLHF.

On this clone itself: Other nucleotide sequences from this sample produce the same CDR3. The chain is built from TRBV29-1 and TRBJ2-2; no reliable D call. Germline V lookup: CDR1 SQVTM, CDR2 ANQGSEA. The CDR3 is 12 residues long. The V gene lost 2 bases and the J gene lost 1 base, with 2 bases spanning the gap. The CDR3 coding sequence is TGCAGCGTTGAACTGAACACCGGGGAGCTGTTTTTT. Translating it yields CSVELNTGELFF.

The rearrangement links TRBV10-3 to TRBJ2-7; 9 nucleotides align to TRBD1. V lost 0 bases to trimming and J lost 5 bases; unmatched junction nucleotides: 8. This CDR3 has 16 residues. Germline V gene sequence: CDR1 ENHRY, CDR2 SYGVKD. CDR3 DNA: TGTGCCATCAGTGAGTCAGGGACAGGGCTTAATCACGAGCAGTACTTC. It is translated as CAISESGTGLNHEQYF.

This clone was seen just once. This rearrangement joins TRBV6-5 to TRBJ1-1, with D perhaps TRBD1 (5 bases). Trimming removed 4 bases at V and 1 base at J, with 13 bases between. Germline V gives CDR1 MNHEY, CDR2 SVGAGI. The CDR3 spans 15 residues. The CDR3 sequence is CASSSPIRENTEAFF. In DNA, the CDR3 is TGTGCCAGCAGTTCGCCAATCAGGGAGAACACTGAAGCTTTCTTT.

CDR3 sequence (DNA): TGTGCCAGCAGCCCGCGACAGGCAAACTACAATGAGCAGTTCTTC. This translates into CASSPRQANYNEQFF. The chain carries TRBV7-9 and TRBJ2-1; TRBD1 might be the D (6 bases). V lost 5 bases and J 3 bases, leaving 14 bases between the germline ends. The CDR3 contains 15 residues. Germline CDR1 SEHNR, CDR2 FQNEAQ (reference sequence). Filled out from reference TRBV7-9 and TRBJ2-1, the complete variable domain reads DTGVSQNPRHKITKRGQNVTFRCDPISEHNRLYWYRQTLGQGPEFLTYFQNEAQLEKSRLLSDRFSAERPKGSFSTLEIQRTEQGDSAMYLCASSPRQANYNEQFFGPGTRLTVL.

V and J are TRBV9 and TRBJ2-1; no clear D. The CDR3 covers 15 residues. Germline loops: CDR1 SGDLS, CDR2 YYNGEE. The V and J ends lost 0 bases and 2 bases respectively, with 9 bases between them. CDR3 loop: CASSVANSPYNEQFF. The DNA for the CDR3 is TGTGCCAGCAGCGTAGCCAACTCGCCCTACAATGAGCAGTTCTTC. Using reference TRBV9 and TRBJ2-1 for the parts outside the CDR3, the full variable domain is DSGVTQTPKHLITATGQRVTLRCSPRSGDLSVYWYQQSLDQGLQFLIQYYNGEERAKGNILERFSAQQFPDLHSELNLSSLELGDSALYFCASSVANSPYNEQFFGPGTRLTVL.

The chain combines TRBV6-4 with TRBJ1-2; D may be TRBD1 (5 bases). From germline, CDR1 is MRHNA and CDR2 SNTAGT. This CDR3 is 14 amino acids long. Trimming removed 0 bases from V and 4 bases from J, with 9 bases in between. The CDR3 DNA is TGTGCCAGCAGTGACTCGGCAGGGTCCTATGGCTACACCTTC. Translation gives CASSDSAGSYGYTF.

V is TRBV15 and J is TRBJ2-7, with TRBD2 identical over 9 bases. In germline, CDR1 is LNHNV, CDR2 YYDKDF (reference sequence). The CDR3 runs 18 residues. The V and J ends lost 0 bases and 3 bases, in that order; junction bases with no gene match: 12. The CDR3 sequence is CATSRDTFLAGGYYEQYF. CDR3 DNA sequence: TGTGCCACCAGCAGAGACACCTTCCTTGCGGGAGGGTACTACGAGCAGTACTTC.

Remarks on this clone: The sample carries other DNA sequences with the same CDR3. V gene TRBV4-3 combines with J gene TRBJ2-2, with D hard to call. Germline CDR1 is LGHNA and CDR2 is YSLEER. V shed 0 bases and J shed 2 bases, with 4 bases lying between them. The CDR3 consists of 14 residues. CDR3 DNA: TGCGCCAGCAGCCAAGACCCAAACACCGGGGAGCTGTTTTTT. Residues: CASSQDPNTGELFF.

This clone was observed once. The gene calls are TRBV10-2 and TRBJ2-7; D is perhaps TRBD1 (6 bases). The CDR3 has 12 residues. The germline CDR1 and CDR2 sequences are WSHSY and SAAADI. With 6 bases removed from V and 3 bases from J, the gap between germline ends came to 9 bases. In DNA, the CDR3 is TGCGCCAGCAGCCAGGACAGCTACGAGCAGTACTTC. Its protein is CASSQDSYEQYF.